The TCR beta chain under discussion was sequenced for a study of T-cell reconstitution after alpha-beta-depleted transplantation in children. The CDR3 is 14 amino acids. Per the germline V gene, CDR1 is DFQATT and CDR2 is SNEGSKA (reference sequence). Trimming stripped 3 bases from V and 3 bases from J, with 12 bases between. Unique molecular identifiers featured in how the TCRbeta library was prepared. Each CDR3 protein gets one entry after TCRdb re-called the PCR reads with MiXCR. The data contain more than 200,000 distinct CDR3 sequences, about 23% of them singletons. This clonotype was seen at least ten times. Its antigen remains unidentified. Study findings and constraints: At day 60, the high TCRbeta diversity found in some patients originated from recipient T cells and thymic progenitors that had survived. By about two months after transplant, alpha-beta T cells reportedly arose from several hundred graft clones that had expanded. At the one-year point after transplant, T-cell counts and TCRbeta diversity were found to come mostly from T cells that had been newly produced.

The source is a girl between 2 and 10 years old with Fanconi anemia, due to receive a stem cell transplant. V is TRBV20-1 and J is TRBJ2-1; D call uncertain. The sequenced sample was PBMCs, obtained before TCRalphabeta/CD19-depleted stem cell transplant. The CDR3 coding sequence is TGCAGTGCTAGTTTCGGTGTTCTCTACAATGAGCAGTTCTTC. This gives the protein CSASFGVLYNEQFF.